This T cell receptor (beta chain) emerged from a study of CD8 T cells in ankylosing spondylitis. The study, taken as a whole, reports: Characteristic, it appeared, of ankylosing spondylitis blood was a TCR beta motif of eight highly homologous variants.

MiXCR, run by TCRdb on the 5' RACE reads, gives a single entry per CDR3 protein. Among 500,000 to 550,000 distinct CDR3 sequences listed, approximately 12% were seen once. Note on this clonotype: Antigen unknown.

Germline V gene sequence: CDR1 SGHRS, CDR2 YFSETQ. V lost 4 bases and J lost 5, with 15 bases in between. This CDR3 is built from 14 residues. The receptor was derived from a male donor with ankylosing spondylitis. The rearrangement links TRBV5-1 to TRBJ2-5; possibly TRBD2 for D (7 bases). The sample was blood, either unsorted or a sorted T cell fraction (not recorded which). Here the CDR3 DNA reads TGCGCCAGCAGCCCCGGGGGGCGGGTCGAGACCCAGTACTTC. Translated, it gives CASSPGGRVETQYF.